The 21 T cell receptor beta chains reported below all come from one sample, sequenced in a study of T cell repertoires in cytomegalovirus infection. Using its own MiXCR run on the reads, TCRdb lists one record per CDR3 protein. The sample includes 150,000 to 200,000 distinct CDR3 sequences, 14% of them seen just once. Sequencing was carried out using PBMCs. Receptor source: a human donor in good health (CMV status not recorded). Some clones in this sample may be carry-over from other donors' samples.

This clonotype appeared many times. The V call is TRBV7-2, the J call TRBJ2-3; TRBD2 matches 10 bases. Germline lookup yields CDR1 SGHTA and CDR2 FQGNSA. The ends lost 5 bases at V and 6 bases at J; junction bases unmatched: 11. This CDR3 contains 16 residues. For the CDR3, the DNA is TGTGCCAGCAGCCGCACCGGGACTAGCGTTAGGGATACGCAGTATTTT. Translation: CASSRTGTSVRDTQYF.

The chain is built from TRBV20-1 and TRBJ1-2; D might be TRBD1 (5 bases). The CDR3 contains 17 residues. V gave up 0 bases and J gave up 3 bases, with 20 bases separating them. The germline V gene encodes CDR1 DFQATT and CDR2 SNEGSKA (reference sequence). CDR3 DNA: TGCAGTGCTAGAGATCGGGGCTCGTTAATAAGTCACTATGGCTACACCTTC. Amino acids: CSARDRGSLISHYGYTF.

This clonotype has at least ten counts. The chain combines TRBV4-1 with TRBJ1-1; perhaps TRBD1 as D (5 bases). CDR1 and CDR2 from the germline V gene are MGHRA and YSYEKL. Trimming removed 4 bases at V and 0 bases at J, with 15 bases between. There are 16 residues in the CDR3. The CDR3 nucleotides read TGCGCCAGCAGCCTAAAAGCGGGACCGGTGAACACTGAAGCTTTCTTT. The encoded protein is CASSLKAGPVNTEAFF.

This clonotype has a handful of counts. V gene TRBV11-2 combines with J gene TRBJ2-5, with 7 bases matching TRBD1. Trimming cost V 5 bases and J 2 bases; bases outside gene matches: 5. The CDR3 consists of 14 residues. Germline V gene data show CDR1 as SGHAT and CDR2 as FQNNGV. The CDR3 nucleotides read TGTGCCAGCAGCCAGGACAGGTTACAAGAGACCCAGTACTTC. It is translated as CASSQDRLQETQYF.

This clonotype was detected ten times or more. The rearrangement links TRBV4-2 to TRBJ1-4; no definite D call. The germline gives CDR1 LGHNA, CDR2 YNFKEQ. Trimming pared 0 bases from V and 3 bases from J, leaving 20 bases between. This CDR3 contains 19 residues. CDR3 loop: CASSQELAAAFGANEKLFF. CDR3 sequence (DNA): TGTGCCAGCAGCCAAGAACTAGCCGCTGCTTTTGGAGCTAATGAAAAACTGTTTTTT.

A remark on this clonotype: Because the CDR3 is missing its conserved closing phenylalanine or tryptophan, this is likely a read error. The chain joins TRBV25-1 to TRBJ1-2, with 7 bases lining up with TRBD1. The CDR3 contains 13 residues. Germline V CDR1 and CDR2: MGHDK, SYGVNS. With 7 bases clipped from V and 5 bases from J, the junction kept 7 bases outside the gene matches. This CDR3 reads CASTRGGAYGYTC. The CDR3 bases are TGTGCCAGCACCAGGGGGGGGGCGTATGGCTACACCTGC.

The table lists this clonotype with many counts. This sequence joins TRBV7-2 and TRBJ1-5; no clear D. Germline V gene data show CDR1 as SGHTA and CDR2 as FQGNSA. The CDR3 contains 13 residues. V gave up 3 bases and J gave up 5 bases, with 8 bases separating them. CDR3 bases: TGTGCCAGCAGCTTCGATCGTTATCAGCCCCAGCATTTT. Its protein is CASSFDRYQPQHF.

This clonotype was seen more than once but under ten times. The V call is TRBV3-1, the J call TRBJ1-2, with TRBD1 as a possible D gene (5 bases). Germline-derived CDR1 and CDR2 are LGHDT and YNNKEL (reference sequence). With 4 bases removed from V and 3 bases from J, the gap between germline ends came to 18 bases. This CDR3 region has 16 residues. CDR3: CASSPRRGEADYGYTF. The DNA for the CDR3 is TGTGCCAGCAGCCCCCGACGGGGGGAAGCGGACTATGGCTACACCTTC.

This clonotype has a handful of counts. J is TRBJ1-2 and V is TRBV7-2; tentatively, D is TRBD1 (6 bases). Germline lookup yields CDR1 SGHTA and CDR2 FQGNSA. CDR3 size: 13 residues. Trimming cost V 5 bases and J 7 bases, with 14 bases left between them. The CDR3 DNA follows: TGTGCCAGCAGCACACAGGGCGGTAGTGGCTACACCTTC. This gives the protein CASSTQGGSGYTF. The variable domain in full, with the rest retrieved from reference TRBV7-2 and TRBJ1-2, is GAGVSQSPSNKVTEKGKDVELRCDPISGHTALYWYRQSLGQGLEFLIYFQGNSAPDKSGLPSDRFSAERTGGSVSTLTIQRTQQEDSAVYLCASSTQGGSGYTFGSGTRLTVV.

This clonotype was seen many times. V gene TRBV28 combines with J gene TRBJ2-7, with 7 bases identical to TRBD1. V shed 4 bases and J 5 bases; nucleotides not matched to a gene: 11. Germline CDR1 and CDR2: MDHEN and SYDVKM. This CDR3 comprises 15 residues. The CDR3 nucleotides are TGTGCCAGCAGTTCGCAGAAGGGACAGTCCCACGAGCAGTACTTC. It specifies CASSSQKGQSHEQYF.

In this sample, this clonotype turned up many times. Since no conserved phenylalanine or tryptophan closes the CDR3, a read error is the likely cause. The DNA is left out, because the CDR3 cannot be placed on it with certainty; the CDR3 is given as TCRdb lists it. This chain connects TRBV7-2 to TRBJ2-7; no DNA check was done on the table's D call, TRBD1. The length of the CDR3 is 11 amino acids, counting both ends. Germline CDR1 SGHTA, CDR2 FQGNSA. This CDR3 is CASSSDSPMVN.

This clonotype has ten or more counts. V gene TRBV28 combines with J gene TRBJ2-7; 8 bases fit TRBD2. The V gene's germline CDR1 is MDHEN and CDR2 SYDVKM. This CDR3 spans 13 amino acids. V lost 11 bases, J lost 7 bases, and 13 bases stayed unmatched. CDR3 nucleotide sequence: TGTGCCTCCGGGGCGGGAGGCGGTTGGGAGCAGTACTTC. Translating gives CASGAGGGWEQYF.

In this sample, this clonotype turned up many times. V and J are TRBV19 and TRBJ2-6, with D possibly TRBD2 on 5 matching bases. CDR3 length: 16 residues. Per the germline V gene, CDR1 is LNHDA and CDR2 is SQIVND (reference sequence). V gave up 7 bases and J gave up 0 bases, with 13 bases separating them. In nucleotides, the CDR3 is TGTGCCAGTATGATCACGGGAAGCTCTGGGGCCAACGTCCTGACTTTC. This gives the protein CASMITGSSGANVLTF.

This clonotype turned up a few times. The J gene is TRBJ2-3, the V gene TRBV29-1, with D tentatively TRBD2 (6 bases). This CDR3 region has 14 residues. With 4 bases removed from V and 0 bases from J, the gap between germline ends came to 11 bases. The germline gives CDR1 SQVTM, CDR2 ANQGSEA. Written as DNA, the CDR3 is TGCAGCGTTGGGATCAGCGGGAGCACAGATACGCAGTATTTT. Translating gives CSVGISGSTDTQYF.

There are many counts of this clonotype. This chain joins TRBV6-2 or TRBV6-3 and TRBJ2-5, with 12 bases fitting TRBD1. Germline values: CDR1 MNHEY, CDR2 SVGEGT. V lost 6 bases to trimming and J lost 5 bases; unmatched junction nucleotides: 4. This CDR3 has 14 amino acids. The DNA for the CDR3 is TGTGCCAGCAGGGGACAGGGGGCGCGGGAGACCCAGTACTTC. This sequence encodes CASRGQGARETQYF.

The chain combines TRBV4-3 with TRBJ1-6; D gene uncertain. This CDR3 is built from 13 residues. In germline, CDR1 is LGHNA, CDR2 YSLEER. V was cut by 4 bases and J by 6 bases, with 7 bases left in between. The CDR3 nucleotides read TGCGCCAGCAGCCGGGAGTCTAATTCACCCCTCCACTTT. Its translation is CASSRESNSPLHF.

The CDR3 spells CASSPTRWGYEQYF. The CDR3 DNA reads as TGTGCCAGCAGCCCTACCCGTTGGGGCTACGAGCAGTACTTC. This chain uses TRBV7-2 with TRBJ2-7; D unclear. This CDR3 is 14 amino acids long. Germline CDR1 SGHTA, CDR2 FQGNSA. V was cut by 5 bases and J by 3 bases, with 14 bases left in between. Supplemented by reference TRBV7-2 and TRBJ2-7, the full variable domain reads GAGVSQSPSNKVTEKGKDVELRCDPISGHTALYWYRQSLGQGLEFLIYFQGNSAPDKSGLPSDRFSAERTGGSVSTLTIQRTQQEDSAVYLCASSPTRWGYEQYFGPGTRLTVT.

V and J are TRBV14 and TRBJ2-1; 9 positions agree with TRBD1. J gave up 6 bases and V 4 bases, and 4 bases lay outside the gene matches. The CDR3 sequence is 14 residues long. Germline CDR1 is SGHDN and CDR2 is FVKESK. The chain's CDR3 is CASSPHRGLNEQFF. The CDR3 nucleotides are TGTGCCAGCAGCCCTCACAGGGGGCTCAATGAGCAGTTCTTC.

This clonotype was picked up many times. The gene calls are TRBV19 and TRBJ1-5, with 7 bases identical to TRBD1. Germline CDR1 is LNHDA and CDR2 is SQIVND (reference sequence). The CDR3 length is 15 residues. V dropped 3 bases and J dropped 3; count of bases not matched to a gene: 5. This CDR3 is CASSIKDRPNQPQHF. The CDR3 coding sequence is TGTGCCAGTAGTATTAAGGACAGGCCCAATCAGCCCCAGCATTTT.

This clonotype was recorded at least ten times. The J gene is TRBJ1-2, the V gene TRBV6-5, with D possibly matching TRBD1 (6 bases). The CDR3 is made up of 14 amino acids. V was pared by 4 bases and J by 6 bases, with 15 bases between. The V gene's germline CDR1 is MNHEY and CDR2 SVGAGI. The CDR3 loop reads CASSFNRERDGYTF. For the CDR3, the DNA is TGTGCCAGCAGTTTTAACAGGGAAAGGGATGGCTACACCTTC.

This clonotype was observed a few times. The CDR3 protein is CASSSSLGKGGELFF. The CDR3 coding sequence is TGTGCCAGCAGCTCGTCGCTAGGGAAGGGCGGGGAGCTGTTTTTT. The chain joins TRBV7-2 to TRBJ2-2; D call uncertain. Germline-derived CDR1 and CDR2 are SGHTA and FQGNSA. Trimming shortened V by 4 bases and J by 7 bases, and 16 bases separated the two germline ends. This CDR3 is built from 15 residues. Full variable domain (remainder filled in from reference TRBV7-2 and TRBJ2-2): GAGVSQSPSNKVTEKGKDVELRCDPISGHTALYWYRQSLGQGLEFLIYFQGNSAPDKSGLPSDRFSAERTGGSVSTLTIQRTQQEDSAVYLCASSSSLGKGGELFFGEGSRLTVL.